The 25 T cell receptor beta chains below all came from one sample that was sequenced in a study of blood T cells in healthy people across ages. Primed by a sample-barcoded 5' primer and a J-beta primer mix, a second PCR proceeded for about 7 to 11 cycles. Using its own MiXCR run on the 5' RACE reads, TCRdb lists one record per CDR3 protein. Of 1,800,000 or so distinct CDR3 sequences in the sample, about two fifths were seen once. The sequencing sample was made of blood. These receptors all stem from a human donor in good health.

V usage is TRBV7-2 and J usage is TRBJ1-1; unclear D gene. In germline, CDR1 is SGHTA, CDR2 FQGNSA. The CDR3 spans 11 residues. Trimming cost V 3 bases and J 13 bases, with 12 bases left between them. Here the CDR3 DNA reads TGTGCCAGCAGCTTCATACAGAATCTTTTCTTT. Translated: CASSFIQNLFF.

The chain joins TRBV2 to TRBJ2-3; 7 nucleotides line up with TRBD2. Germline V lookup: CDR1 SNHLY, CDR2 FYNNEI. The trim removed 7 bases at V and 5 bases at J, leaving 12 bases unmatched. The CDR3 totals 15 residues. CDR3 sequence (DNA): TGTGCCAGCAACCTAAGGACTAGTGCTAAAGATACGCAGTATTTT. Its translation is CASNLRTSAKDTQYF.

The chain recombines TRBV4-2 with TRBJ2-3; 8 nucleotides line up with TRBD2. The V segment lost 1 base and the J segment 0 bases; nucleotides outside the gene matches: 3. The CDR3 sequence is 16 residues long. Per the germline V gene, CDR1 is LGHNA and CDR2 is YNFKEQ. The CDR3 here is CASSQGERGSTDTQYF. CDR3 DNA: TGTGCCAGCAGCCAAGGAGAGCGGGGGAGCACAGATACGCAGTATTTT.

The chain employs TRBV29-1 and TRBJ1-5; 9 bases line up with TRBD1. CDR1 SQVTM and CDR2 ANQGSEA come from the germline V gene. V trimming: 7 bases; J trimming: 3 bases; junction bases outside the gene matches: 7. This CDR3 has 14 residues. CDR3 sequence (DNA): TGCAGCGCCGCGACAGGGGGATTCAATCAGCCCCAGCATTTT. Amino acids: CSAATGGFNQPQHF.

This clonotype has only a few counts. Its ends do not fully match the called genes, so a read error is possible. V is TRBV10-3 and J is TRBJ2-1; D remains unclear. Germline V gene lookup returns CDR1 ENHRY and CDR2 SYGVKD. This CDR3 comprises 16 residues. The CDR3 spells CAVSESAAPGRNEQFF. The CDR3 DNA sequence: TGTGCCGTCAGTGAGTCGGCGGCCCCTGGTAGGAATGAGCAGTTCTTC.

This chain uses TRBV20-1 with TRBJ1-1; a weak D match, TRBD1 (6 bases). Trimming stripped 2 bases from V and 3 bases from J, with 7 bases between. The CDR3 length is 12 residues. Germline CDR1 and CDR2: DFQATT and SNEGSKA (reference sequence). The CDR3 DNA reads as TGCAGTGCTAGATGGACAGACACTGAAGCTTTCTTT. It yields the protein CSARWTDTEAFF.

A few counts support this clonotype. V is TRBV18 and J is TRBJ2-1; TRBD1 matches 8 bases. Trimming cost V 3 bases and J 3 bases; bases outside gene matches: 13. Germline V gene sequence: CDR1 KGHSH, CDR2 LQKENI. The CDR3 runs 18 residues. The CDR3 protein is CASSPGTWTGNVYNEQFF. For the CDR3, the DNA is TGTGCCAGCTCACCCGGTACCTGGACAGGGAATGTCTACAATGAGCAGTTCTTC.

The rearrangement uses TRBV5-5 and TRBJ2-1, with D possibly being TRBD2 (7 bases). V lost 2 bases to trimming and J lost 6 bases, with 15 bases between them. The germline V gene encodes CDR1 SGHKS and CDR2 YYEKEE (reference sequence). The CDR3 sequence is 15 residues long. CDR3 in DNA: TGTGCCAGCAGCTTTTTCGGGGGGCGGAGCAATGAGCAGTTCTTC. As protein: CASSFFGGRSNEQFF.

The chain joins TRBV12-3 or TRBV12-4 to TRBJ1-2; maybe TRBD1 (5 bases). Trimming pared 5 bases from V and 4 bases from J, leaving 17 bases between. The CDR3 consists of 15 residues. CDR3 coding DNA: TGTGCCAGCAGTCCGGGGGACGGCCTTCTCTATGGCTACACCTTC. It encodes CASSPGDGLLYGYTF.

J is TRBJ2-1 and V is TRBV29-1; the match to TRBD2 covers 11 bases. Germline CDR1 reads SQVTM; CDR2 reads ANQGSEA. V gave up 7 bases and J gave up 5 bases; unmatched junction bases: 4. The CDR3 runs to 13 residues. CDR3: CSGLAGGNNEQFF. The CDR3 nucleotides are TGCAGCGGATTAGCGGGGGGGAACAATGAGCAGTTCTTC.

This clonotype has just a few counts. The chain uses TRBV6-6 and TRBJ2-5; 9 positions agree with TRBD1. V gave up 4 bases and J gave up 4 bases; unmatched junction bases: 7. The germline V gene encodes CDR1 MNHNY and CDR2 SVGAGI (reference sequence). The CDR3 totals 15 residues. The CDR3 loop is CASSSGTGKGETQYF. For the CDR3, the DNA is TGTGCCAGCAGTTCCGGGACAGGGAAGGGAGAGACCCAGTACTTC.

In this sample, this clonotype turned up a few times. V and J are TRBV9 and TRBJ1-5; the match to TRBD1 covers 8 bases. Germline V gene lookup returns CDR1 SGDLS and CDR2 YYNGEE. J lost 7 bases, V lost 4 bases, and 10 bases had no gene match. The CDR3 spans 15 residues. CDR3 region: CASSPRTGLGQPQHF. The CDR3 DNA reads TGTGCCAGCAGCCCACGGACAGGGCTGGGACAGCCCCAGCATTTT.

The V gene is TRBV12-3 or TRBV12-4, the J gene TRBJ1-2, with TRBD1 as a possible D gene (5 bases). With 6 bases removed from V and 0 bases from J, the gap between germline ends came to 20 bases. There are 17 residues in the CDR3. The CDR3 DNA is TGTGCCAGCAGCGAGGAGGGGTCACGGCGTACTAACTATGGCTACACCTTC. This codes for CASSEEGSRRTNYGYTF.

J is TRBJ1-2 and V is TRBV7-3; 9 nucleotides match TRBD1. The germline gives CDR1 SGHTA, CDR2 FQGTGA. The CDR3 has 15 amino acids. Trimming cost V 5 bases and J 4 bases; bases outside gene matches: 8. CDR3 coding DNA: TGTGCCAGCAGCCCGGGACAGGGAGGGGCCTATGGCTACACCTTC. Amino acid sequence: CASSPGQGGAYGYTF.

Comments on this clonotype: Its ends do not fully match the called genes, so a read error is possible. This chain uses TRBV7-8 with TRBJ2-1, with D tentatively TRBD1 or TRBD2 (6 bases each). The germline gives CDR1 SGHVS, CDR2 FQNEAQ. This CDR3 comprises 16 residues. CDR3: CVSSLLGGHLYNEQFF. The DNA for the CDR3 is TGTGTCAGCAGCTTATTGGGGGGCCACCTATACAATGAGCAGTTCTTC.

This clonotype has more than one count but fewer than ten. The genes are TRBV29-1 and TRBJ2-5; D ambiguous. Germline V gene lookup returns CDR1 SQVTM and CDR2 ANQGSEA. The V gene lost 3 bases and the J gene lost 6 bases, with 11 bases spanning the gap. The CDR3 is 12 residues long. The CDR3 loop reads CSVDLSGKTQYF. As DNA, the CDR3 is TGCAGCGTTGATTTGTCGGGCAAGACCCAGTACTTC. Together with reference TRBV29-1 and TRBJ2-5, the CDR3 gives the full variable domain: SAVISQKPSRDICQRGTSLTIQCQVDSQVTMMFWYRQQPGQSLTLIATANQGSEATYESGFVIDKFPISRPNLTFSTLTVSNMSPEDSSIYLCSVDLSGKTQYFGPGTRLLVL.

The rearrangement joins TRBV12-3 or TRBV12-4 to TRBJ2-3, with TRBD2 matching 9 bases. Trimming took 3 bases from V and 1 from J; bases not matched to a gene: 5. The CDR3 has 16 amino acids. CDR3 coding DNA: TGTGCCAGCAGTTTGCATAGCGGGGGAGGCACAGATACGCAGTATTTT. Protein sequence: CASSLHSGGGTDTQYF.

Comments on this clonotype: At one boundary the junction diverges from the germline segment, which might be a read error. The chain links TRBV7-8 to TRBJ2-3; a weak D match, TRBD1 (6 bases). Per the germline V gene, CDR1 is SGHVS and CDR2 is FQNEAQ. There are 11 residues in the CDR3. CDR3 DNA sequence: TGTGCCAACAGCTTGGGACCACAGGGTAGTTTT. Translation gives CANSLGPQGSF. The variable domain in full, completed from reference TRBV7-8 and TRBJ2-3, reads GAGVSQSPRYKVAKRGQDVALRCDPISGHVSLFWYQQALGQGPEFLTYFQNEAQLDKSGLPSDRFFAERPEGSVSTLKIQRTQQEDSAVYLCANSLGPQGSFGPGTRLTVL.

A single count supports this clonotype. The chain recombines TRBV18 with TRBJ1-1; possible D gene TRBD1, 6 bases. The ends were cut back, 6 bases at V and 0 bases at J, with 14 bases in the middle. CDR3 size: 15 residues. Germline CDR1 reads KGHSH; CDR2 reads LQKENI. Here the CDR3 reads CASSRNGDMNTEAFF. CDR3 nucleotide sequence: TGTGCCAGCTCGAGGAACGGGGACATGAACACTGAAGCTTTCTTT.

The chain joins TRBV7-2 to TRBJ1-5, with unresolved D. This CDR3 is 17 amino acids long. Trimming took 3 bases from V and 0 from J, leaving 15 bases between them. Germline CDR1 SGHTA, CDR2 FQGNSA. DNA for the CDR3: TGTGCCAGCAGCTTGTCATTACGTGGAGTTAGCAATCAGCCCCAGCATTTT. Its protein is CASSLSLRGVSNQPQHF.

The CDR3 DNA sequence: TGTGCCAGCAGATCAGGGCCAGGGGACACCGGGGAGCTGTTTTTT. The encoded protein is CASRSGPGDTGELFF. The V call is TRBV2, the J call TRBJ2-2; D is perhaps TRBD1 (6 bases). Trimming pared 6 bases from V and 3 bases from J, leaving 14 bases between. Germline V gene lookup returns CDR1 SNHLY and CDR2 FYNNEI. The CDR3 runs 15 residues.

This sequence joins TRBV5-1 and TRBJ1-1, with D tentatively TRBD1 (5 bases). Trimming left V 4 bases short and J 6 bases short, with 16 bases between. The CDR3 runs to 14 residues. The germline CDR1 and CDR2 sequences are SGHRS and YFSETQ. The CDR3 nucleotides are TGCGCCAGCAGCCTAGGGGCGGTGAGGGCTGAAGCTTTCTTT. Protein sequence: CASSLGAVRAEAFF.

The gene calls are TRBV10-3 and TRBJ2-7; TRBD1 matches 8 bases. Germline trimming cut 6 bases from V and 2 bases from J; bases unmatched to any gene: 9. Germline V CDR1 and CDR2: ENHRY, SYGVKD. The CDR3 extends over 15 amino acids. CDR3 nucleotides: TGTGCCATCAGCACCGGACAGGGAAACACCTACGAGCAGTACTTC. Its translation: CAISTGQGNTYEQYF.

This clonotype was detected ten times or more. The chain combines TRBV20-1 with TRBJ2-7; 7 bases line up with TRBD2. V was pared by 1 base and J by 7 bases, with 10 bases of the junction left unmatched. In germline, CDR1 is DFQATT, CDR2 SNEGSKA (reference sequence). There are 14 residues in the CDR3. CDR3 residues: CSARGRLAGVEQYF. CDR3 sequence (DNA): TGCAGTGCTAGAGGGAGACTAGCAGGTGTGGAGCAGTACTTC.

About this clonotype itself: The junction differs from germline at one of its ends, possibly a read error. CDR3 amino acids: CASSSFPRVVYGQYF. The CDR3 region has the DNA TGTGCCAGCAGTTCTTTTCCCAGGGTAGTCTACGGGCAGTACTTC. The rearrangement links TRBV28 to TRBJ2-7; weak D call: TRBD1 (5 bases). The CDR3 runs 15 residues. Germline V gene sequence: CDR1 MDHEN, CDR2 SYDVKM.